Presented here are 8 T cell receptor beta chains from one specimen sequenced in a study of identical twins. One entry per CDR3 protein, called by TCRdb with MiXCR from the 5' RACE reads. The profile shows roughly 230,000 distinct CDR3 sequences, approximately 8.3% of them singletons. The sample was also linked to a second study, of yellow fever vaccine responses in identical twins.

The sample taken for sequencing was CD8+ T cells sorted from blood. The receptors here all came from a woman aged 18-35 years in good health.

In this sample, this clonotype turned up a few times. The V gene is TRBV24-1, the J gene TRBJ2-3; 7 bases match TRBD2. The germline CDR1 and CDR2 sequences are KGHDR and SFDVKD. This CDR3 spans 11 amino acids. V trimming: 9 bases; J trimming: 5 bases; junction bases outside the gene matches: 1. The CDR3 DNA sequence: TGTGCCACCCGGGGGGAAGATACGCAGTATTTT. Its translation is CATRGEDTQYF.

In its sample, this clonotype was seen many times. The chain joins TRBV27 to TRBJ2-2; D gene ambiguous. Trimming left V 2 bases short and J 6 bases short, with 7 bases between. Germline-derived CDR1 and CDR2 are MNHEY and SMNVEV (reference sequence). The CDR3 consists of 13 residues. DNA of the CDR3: TGTGCCAGCAGTTTAATGGTAGCCGGGGAGCTGTTTTTT. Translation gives CASSLMVAGELFF.

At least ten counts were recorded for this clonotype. Written as DNA, the CDR3 is TGTGCCAGCAGTGAACTCGGCAGGGTAATTAGGGATGAGCAGTTCTTC. Translating gives CASSELGRVIRDEQFF. V usage is TRBV6-1 and J usage is TRBJ2-1, with D perhaps matching TRBD1 (5 bases). The V end was cut by 2 bases, the J end by 8 bases, with 19 bases between. Germline V gives CDR1 MNHNS, CDR2 SASEGT. The CDR3 covers 16 residues.

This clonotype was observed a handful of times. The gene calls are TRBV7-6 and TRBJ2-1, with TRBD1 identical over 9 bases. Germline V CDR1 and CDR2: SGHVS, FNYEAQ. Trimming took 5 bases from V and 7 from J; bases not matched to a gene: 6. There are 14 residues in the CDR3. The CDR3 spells CASSRRTGVNEQFF. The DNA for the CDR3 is TGTGCCAGCAGCAGGAGGACAGGGGTAAATGAGCAGTTCTTC. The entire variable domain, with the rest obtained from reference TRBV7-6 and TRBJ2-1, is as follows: GAGVSQSPRYKVTKRGQDVALRCDPISGHVSLYWYRQALGQGPEFLTYFNYEAQQDKSGLPNDRFSAERPEGSISTLTIQRTEQRDSAMYRCASSRRTGVNEQFFGPGTRLTVL.

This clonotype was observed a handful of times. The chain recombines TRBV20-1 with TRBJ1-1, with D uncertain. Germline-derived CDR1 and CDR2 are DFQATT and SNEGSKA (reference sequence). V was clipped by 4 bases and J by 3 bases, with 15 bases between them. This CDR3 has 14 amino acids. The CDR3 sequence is CSANERTKDTEAFF. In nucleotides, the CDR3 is TGCAGTGCTAATGAGCGCACGAAGGACACTGAAGCTTTCTTT.

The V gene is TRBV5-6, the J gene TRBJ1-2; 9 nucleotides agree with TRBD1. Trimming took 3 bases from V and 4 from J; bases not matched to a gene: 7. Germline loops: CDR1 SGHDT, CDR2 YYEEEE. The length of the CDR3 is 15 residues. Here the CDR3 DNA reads TGTGCCAGCAGCTCACGGACAGGGGCGGTCTATGGCTACACCTTC. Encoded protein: CASSSRTGAVYGYTF.

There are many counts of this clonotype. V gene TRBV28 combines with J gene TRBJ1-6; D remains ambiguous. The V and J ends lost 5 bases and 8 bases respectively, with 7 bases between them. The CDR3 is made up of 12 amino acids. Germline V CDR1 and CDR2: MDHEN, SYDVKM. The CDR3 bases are TGTGCCAGCAGTCCCACGTATTCACCCCTCCACTTT. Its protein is CASSPTYSPLHF.

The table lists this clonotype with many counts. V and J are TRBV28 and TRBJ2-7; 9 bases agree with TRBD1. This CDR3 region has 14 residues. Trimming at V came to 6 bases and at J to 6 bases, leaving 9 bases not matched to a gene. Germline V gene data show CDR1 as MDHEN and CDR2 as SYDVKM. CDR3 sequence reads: CASSLTGQGLEQYF. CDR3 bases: TGTGCCAGCAGCCTTACGGGACAGGGACTCGAGCAGTACTTC.